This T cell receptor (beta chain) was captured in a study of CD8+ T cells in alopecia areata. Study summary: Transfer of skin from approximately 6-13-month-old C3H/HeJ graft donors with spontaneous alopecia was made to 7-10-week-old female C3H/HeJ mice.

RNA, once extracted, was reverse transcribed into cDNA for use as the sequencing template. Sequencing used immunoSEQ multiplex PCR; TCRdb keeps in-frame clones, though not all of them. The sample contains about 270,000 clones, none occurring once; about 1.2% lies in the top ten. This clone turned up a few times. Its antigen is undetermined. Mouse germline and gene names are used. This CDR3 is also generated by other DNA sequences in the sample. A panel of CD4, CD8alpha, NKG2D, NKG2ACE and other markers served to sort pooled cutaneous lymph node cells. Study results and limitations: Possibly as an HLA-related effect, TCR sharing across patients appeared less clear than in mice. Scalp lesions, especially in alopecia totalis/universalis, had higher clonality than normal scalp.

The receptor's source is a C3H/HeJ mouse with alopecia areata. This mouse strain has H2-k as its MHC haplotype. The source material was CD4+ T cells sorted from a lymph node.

The sequenced CDR3 bases are TGTGCCAGCGGTCGGGACTCTTATGCT. Protein sequence: CASGRDSYA. The entire CDR3 reads CASGRDSYAEQFF. The rearrangement joins TRBV13-2 to TRBJ2-1, with D possibly matching TRBD2 (6 bases). Sequencing ends 4 residues short of the CDR3 end; the germline J gene provides the rest. Trimming took 4 bases from V and 4 from J, leaving 9 bases between them. Germline V CDR1 and CDR2: NNHNN, SYGAGS (reference sequence). This CDR3 comprises 13 residues.